This is a list of T cell receptor beta chains from one sample in a study of T cell responses to AZD1222 COVID-19 vaccine. The repertoire was sequenced with immunoSEQ multiplex PCR; TCRdb's copy has only in-frame clones and lacks some. The repertoire consists of around 99,000 clones, with about 90% occurring once and the leading ten covering around 4.4%. Specimen: peripheral blood, collected 28 days after the second AZD1222 dose. These TCRs come from an adult who received the AZD1222 COVID-19 vaccine. The CDR3 runs from the conserved cysteine through the conserved F or W. Fields, in order: V gene, CDR3 protein.

>TRBV4-2
CASSQDRFGVRSYEQYF
>TRBV2
CASNRASSYNSPLHF
>TRBV14
CASSQDDRSNYGYTF
>TRBV19
CASTLMTANQPQHF
>TRBV5-5
CASSRQGTYEQYF
>TRBV15
CATRPGSPLIFSGANVLTF
>TRBV6-5
CASTTRGADYEQYF
>TRBV7-2
CASSGWPSEKYNEQFF
>TRBV18
CASSPSLSDRTSGYTF
>TRBV23-1
CASSQSGARGGEAFF
>TRBV9
CASSERDSPYNEQFF
>TRBV12-3/TRBV12-4
CASTPMNEAFF
>TRBV6-5
CASVSWFGFTEAFF
>TRBV5-1
CASSLEGTVYGYTF
>TRBV5-1
CASSSGTRNTEAFF
>TRBV10-3
CAITPGVEQYF
>TRBV9
CASPLPEGRATNEKLFF
>TRBV28
CASSLTGQGARNEQYF
>TRBV2
CASSDGGRSPLHF
>TRBV2
CASNQLQGRGEQYF
>TRBV7-5
CARSLGDTEAFF